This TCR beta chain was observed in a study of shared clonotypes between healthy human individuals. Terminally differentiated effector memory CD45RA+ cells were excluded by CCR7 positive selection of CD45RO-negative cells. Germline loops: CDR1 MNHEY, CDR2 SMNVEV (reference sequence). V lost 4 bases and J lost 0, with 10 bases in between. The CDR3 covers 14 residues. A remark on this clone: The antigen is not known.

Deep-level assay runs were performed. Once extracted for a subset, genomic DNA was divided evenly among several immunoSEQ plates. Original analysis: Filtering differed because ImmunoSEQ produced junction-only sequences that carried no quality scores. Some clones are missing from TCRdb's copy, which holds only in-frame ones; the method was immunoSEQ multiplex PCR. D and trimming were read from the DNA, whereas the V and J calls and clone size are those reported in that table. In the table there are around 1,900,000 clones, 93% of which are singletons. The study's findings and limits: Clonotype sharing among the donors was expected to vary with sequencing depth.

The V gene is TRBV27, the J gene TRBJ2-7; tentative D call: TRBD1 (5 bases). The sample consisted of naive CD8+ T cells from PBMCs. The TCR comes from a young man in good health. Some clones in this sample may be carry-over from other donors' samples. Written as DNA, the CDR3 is TGTGCCAGCAGTTCAGGGTTGACCTCCTACGAGCAGTACTTC. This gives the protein CASSSGLTSYEQYF.